A single sample gave rise to the 16 T cell receptor beta chains below, sequenced in a study of response to subunit inactivated influenza vaccine. TCRdb fed the RT-PCR reads into MiXCR, producing one record per CDR3 protein. This sample has over 800,000 distinct CDR3 sequences, with around 21% found just once. Sequencing used PBMCs from blood, obtained around 5 days after vaccination. These receptors originate from a man aged 50 or older who received an inactivated influenza vaccine.

There are a few counts of this clonotype. The CDR3 DNA reads TGTGCCACCAGTGATGGTCGACTAGCGGACATCTACAATGAGCAGTTCTTC. The encoded protein is CATSDGRLADIYNEQFF. This chain joins TRBV24-1 and TRBJ2-1, with 9 bases identical to TRBD2. CDR1 is KGHDR, CDR2 SFDVKD, per germline. Losses at the gene ends were 3 bases for V and 3 bases for J; bases not matched to a gene: 8. The CDR3 is made up of 17 amino acids.

This clonotype was detected a few times. The rearrangement uses TRBV29-1 and TRBJ1-1; D is unresolved. V gave up 5 bases and J gave up 1 base, with 11 bases separating them. The CDR3 consists of 13 residues. CDR1 SQVTM and CDR2 ANQGSEA come from the germline V gene. CDR3: CSVLTSPNTEAFF. DNA for the CDR3: TGCAGCGTTCTGACAAGTCCGAACACTGAAGCTTTCTTT.

The chain is built from TRBV9 and TRBJ2-1; TRBD2 matches 9 bases. Germline V gives CDR1 SGDLS, CDR2 YYNGEE. The CDR3 extends over 15 amino acids. Unmatched junction bases numbered 8, after V lost 0 bases and J lost 10 bases. The CDR3 loop is CASSVGVALAGEQFF. The CDR3 DNA is TGTGCCAGCAGCGTAGGGGTAGCACTAGCGGGCGAGCAGTTCTTC.

The CDR3 region has the DNA TGTGCCAGCAGCTTGGGGACAACTAACTATGGCTACACCTTC. Translation gives CASSLGTTNYGYTF. This chain links TRBV7-2 with TRBJ1-2, with D maybe TRBD1 (6 bases). CDR1 and CDR2 from the germline V gene are SGHTA and FQGNSA. Trimming stripped 3 bases from V and 0 bases from J, with 8 bases between. The CDR3 consists of 14 residues.

This clonotype showed up just a few times. This chain links TRBV4-3 with TRBJ2-1, with 8 bases fitting TRBD2. The junction had 9 bases not matched to a gene; V was cut back by 4 bases and J by 7 bases. Germline values: CDR1 LGHNA, CDR2 YSLEER. The CDR3 spans 15 residues. The CDR3: CASSPGAGEGNEQFF. Here the CDR3 DNA reads TGCGCCAGCAGCCCCGGAGCGGGAGAAGGGAATGAGCAGTTCTTC.

This clonotype was counted between two and nine times. V and J are TRBV5-6 and TRBJ2-7; D is unclear. Germline CDR1 and CDR2: SGHDT and YYEEEE. Trimming cost V 0 bases and J 2 bases, with 12 bases left between them. This CDR3 is 15 amino acids long. CDR3 residues: CASSLVRALTYEQYF. Here the CDR3 DNA reads TGTGCCAGCAGCTTGGTCAGAGCCCTTACCTACGAGCAGTACTTC.

CDR3 coding DNA: TGTGCCATCAGTGGTGCGGACTATGGCTACACCTTC. Translated, it gives CAISGADYGYTF. V gene TRBV10-3 combines with J gene TRBJ1-2; D is undetermined. Trimming stripped 4 bases from V and 3 bases from J, with 6 bases between. The length of the CDR3 is 12 residues. Germline CDR1 reads ENHRY; CDR2 reads SYGVKD.

This clonotype was found a few times. CDR3 coding DNA: TGTGCCAGCAGCGTAGACCTAGCGGGGGGGCCTGATCCGTTCTTC. It is translated as CASSVDLAGGPDPFF. The chain is built from TRBV9 and TRBJ2-1; 12 positions match TRBD2. Losses at the gene ends were 0 bases for V and 15 bases for J; bases not matched to a gene: 10. Germline V gene data show CDR1 as SGDLS and CDR2 as YYNGEE. CDR3 length: 15 residues.

This clonotype was found a few times. The chain couples TRBV5-1 to TRBJ2-3; maybe TRBD1 (6 bases). V lost 4 bases and J lost 0, with 15 bases in between. The germline V gene encodes CDR1 SGHRS and CDR2 YFSETQ. The CDR3 runs 16 residues. The CDR3 reads CASSPGQSLSTDTQYF. The CDR3 coding sequence is TGCGCCAGCAGCCCTGGACAGTCCCTCAGCACAGATACGCAGTATTTT.

The gene calls are TRBV30 and TRBJ1-4; no firm D call. Germline V CDR1 and CDR2: GTSNPN, SVGIG (reference sequence). This CDR3 comprises 13 residues. The ends were cut back, 8 bases at V and 4 bases at J, with 14 bases in the middle. The CDR3 bases are TGTGCCCAGGTCGGCGGCGATAATGAAAAACTGTTTTTT. It specifies CAQVGGDNEKLFF.

This clonotype was seen more than once but under ten times. The chain uses TRBV4-3 and TRBJ1-6, with D possibly matching TRBD1 (6 bases). Trimming took off 0 bases at V and 5 bases at J, with 14 bases between the two ends. From germline, CDR1 is LGHNA and CDR2 YSLEER. This CDR3 comprises 17 residues. The chain's CDR3 is CASSQETGPGHNSPLHF. DNA of the CDR3: TGCGCCAGCAGCCAAGAAACAGGGCCGGGTCATAATTCACCCCTCCACTTT.

In its sample, this clonotype was seen a few times. The chain is built from TRBV4-2 and TRBJ2-7; no reliable D call. V was clipped by 3 bases and J by 0 bases, with 9 bases between them. Per germline, CDR1 LGHNA and CDR2 YNFKEQ. This CDR3 is built from 14 residues. The CDR3 is CASSQADDSYEQYF. In DNA form, the CDR3 reads TGTGCCAGCAGCCAGGCGGACGACTCCTACGAGCAGTACTTC.

This chain joins TRBV2 and TRBJ2-7; tentatively, D is TRBD1 (5 bases). CDR1 SNHLY and CDR2 FYNNEI come from the germline V gene. The CDR3 spans 15 residues. V was clipped by 7 bases and J by 2 bases, with 18 bases between them. CDR3 sequence (DNA): TGTGCCAGCATAGAAGGGGCAGGTTTACCCTACGAGCAGTACTTC. Encoded protein: CASIEGAGLPYEQYF.

The chain is built from TRBV2 and TRBJ1-2; TRBD1 agrees at 8 bases. The J segment lost 8 bases and the V segment lost 6 bases, leaving 14 bases of the junction unmatched. Germline CDR1 is SNHLY and CDR2 is FYNNEI. CDR3 length equals 15 residues. For the CDR3, the DNA is TGTGCCAGCAGACCTTCAGGGGGCGCGCCTGGCGGCTACACCTTC. Its protein product is CASRPSGGAPGGYTF. Full variable domain (rest looked up from reference TRBV2 and TRBJ1-2): EPEVTQTPSHQVTQMGQEVILRCVPISNHLYFYWYRQILGQKVEFLVSFYNNEISEKSEIFDDQFSVERPDGSNFTLKIRSTKLEDSAMYFCASRPSGGAPGGYTFGSGTRLTVV.

With regard to this clonotype: The junction differs from germline at one of its ends, possibly a read error. This chain uses TRBV7-2 with TRBJ2-1; 13 bases fit TRBD2. Germline V gene lookup returns CDR1 SGHTA and CDR2 FQGNSA. The CDR3 is 16 amino acids. The CDR3 loop is CASSLVLGLAGNGQFF. The DNA for the CDR3 is TGTGCCAGCAGCTTAGTGTTGGGACTAGCGGGGAATGGGCAGTTCTTC. The full variable domain, with the rest looked up from reference TRBV7-2 and TRBJ2-1, is GAGVSQSPSNKVTEKGKDVELRCDPISGHTALYWYRQSLGQGLEFLIYFQGNSAPDKSGLPSDRFSAERTGGSVSTLTIQRTQQEDSAVYLCASSLVLGLAGNGQFFGPGTRLTVL.

The rearrangement uses TRBV7-2 and TRBJ1-2; D uncertain. Trimming removed 1 base at V and 8 bases at J, with 14 bases between. The CDR3 runs to 14 residues. Germline V gene data show CDR1 as SGHTA and CDR2 as FQGNSA. The CDR3 spells CASSLVRRSEGYTF. The CDR3 nucleotides read TGTGCCAGCAGCTTAGTAAGGCGGTCGGAGGGCTACACCTTC. Full variable domain (rest looked up from reference TRBV7-2 and TRBJ1-2): GAGVSQSPSNKVTEKGKDVELRCDPISGHTALYWYRQSLGQGLEFLIYFQGNSAPDKSGLPSDRFSAERTGGSVSTLTIQRTQQEDSAVYLCASSLVRRSEGYTFGSGTRLTVV.